These 21 T cell receptor beta chains came from one sample sequenced in a study of graft-versus-host responses after intestinal transplantation. The assay was immunoSEQ multiplex PCR, and TCRdb's table has in-frame clones only and misses some. The sample has around 6,700 clones; approximately 91% are singletons. The starting material was PBMCs, obtained approximately 80 days after transplant. The receptors originated from a human patient who received an intestinal transplant, so some T cells may come from the graft donor.

This clone was detected only once. The rearrangement uses TRBV5-5 and TRBJ2-7, with 8 positions matching TRBD1. Unmatched junction bases numbered 6, after V lost 4 bases and J lost 0 bases. Germline V gene lookup returns CDR1 SGHKS and CDR2 YYEKEE (reference sequence). The CDR3 spans 15 residues. The CDR3 nucleotides read TGTGCCAGCAGCATAGGACAGGGAACCTCCTACGAGCAGTACTTC. It codes for CASSIGQGTSYEQYF.

This chain uses TRBV29-1 with TRBJ2-3; 9 positions agree with TRBD2. This CDR3 region has 16 residues. Trimming took 4 bases from V and 0 from J; bases not matched to a gene: 8. CDR1 and CDR2 from the germline V gene are SQVTM and ANQGSEA. The CDR3 sequence is CSVVKRAGGSTDTQYF. CDR3 nucleotide sequence: TGCAGCGTTGTAAAAAGGGCGGGAGGGAGCACAGATACGCAGTATTTT.

The genes are TRBV19 and TRBJ2-4; a weak D match, TRBD2 (5 bases). CDR1 and CDR2 from the germline V gene are LNHDA and SQIVND (reference sequence). The CDR3 has 15 residues. Trimming removed 3 bases from V and 7 bases from J, with 16 bases in between. The chain's CDR3 is CASSIDPTAGNIQYF. The CDR3 DNA reads TGTGCCAGTAGTATTGATCCCACCGCGGGCAACATTCAGTACTTC.

V usage is TRBV7-2 and J usage is TRBJ1-5, with 7 positions matching TRBD1. With 2 bases clipped from V and 11 bases from J, the junction kept 9 bases outside the gene matches. CDR3 length: 14 amino acids. Per germline, CDR1 SGHTA and CDR2 FQGNSA. The DNA for the CDR3 is TGTGCCAGCAGCTTAACTCAGGGGGAGGTGGCCCAGCATTTT. Residues: CASSLTQGEVAQHF.

This chain connects TRBV28 to TRBJ2-2; D not resolved. This CDR3 contains 14 residues. V was pared by 2 bases and J by 6 bases, with 10 bases between. Germline assignment: CDR1 MDHEN and CDR2 SYDVKM. The CDR3 bases are TGTGCCAGCAGTTTACTGGAATACGCCGGGGAGCTGTTTTTT. It codes for CASSLLEYAGELFF.

The V call is TRBV6-6, the J call TRBJ2-1, with a possible D match to TRBD1 (5 bases). The V end lost 9 bases, the J end lost 1 base, and 7 bases lay between the germline ends. CDR1 is MNHNY and CDR2 is SVGAGI in the germline V gene (reference sequence). This CDR3 region has 12 residues. The CDR3 nucleotides are TGTGCCAGATACAGGTCCTACAATGAGCAGTTCTTC. Protein sequence: CARYRSYNEQFF.

The chain uses TRBV7-2 and TRBJ2-6; 9 bases map to TRBD1. Germline V CDR1 and CDR2: SGHTA, FQGNSA. CDR3 length equals 19 residues. V lost 5 bases, J lost 3 bases, and 14 bases stayed unmatched. The DNA for the CDR3 is TGTGCCAGCAGCCCCTGGGGTCGGGACAGGGTGGATGGGGCCAACGTCCTGACTTTC. The encoded protein is CASSPWGRDRVDGANVLTF.

The chain couples TRBV28 to TRBJ1-3; TRBD1 aligns across 10 bases. Unmatched junction bases numbered 5, after V lost 9 bases and J lost 3 bases. The CDR3 consists of 14 residues. The germline CDR1 and CDR2 sequences are MDHEN and SYDVKM. The CDR3 sequence: CASRQGAVGNTIYF. As DNA, the CDR3 is TGTGCCAGTAGACAGGGGGCTGTTGGAAACACCATATATTTT.

V gene TRBV28 combines with J gene TRBJ1-1; 9 bases agree with TRBD1. Trimming at V came to 4 bases and at J to 3 bases, leaving 6 bases not matched to a gene. Germline V gives CDR1 MDHEN, CDR2 SYDVKM. The CDR3 is 15 residues long. The DNA for the CDR3 is TGTGCCAGCAGTTCTACAGGGGGCGTGGACACTGAAGCTTTCTTT. Its protein is CASSSTGGVDTEAFF. Complete variable domain (other parts from reference TRBV28 and TRBJ1-1): DVKVTQSSRYLVKRTGEKVFLECVQDMDHENMFWYRQDPGLGLRLIYFSYDVKMKEKGDIPEGYSVSREKKERFSLILESASTNQTSMYLCASSSTGGVDTEAFFGQGTRLTVV.

The CDR3 loop reads CASRDRGFFNSPLHF. In DNA form, the CDR3 reads TGTGCCAGCAGAGACAGGGGGTTCTTTAATTCACCCCTCCACTTT. V and J are TRBV2 and TRBJ1-6, with 9 bases fitting TRBD1. CDR3 length: 15 amino acids. Germline lookup yields CDR1 SNHLY and CDR2 FYNNEI. V gave up 6 bases and J gave up 6 bases; unmatched junction bases: 6.

The chain links TRBV5-1 to TRBJ2-2, with D possibly being TRBD1 or TRBD2 (5 bases each). The CDR3 loop spans 15 amino acids. From germline, CDR1 is SGHRS and CDR2 YFSETQ. The ends were cut back, 4 bases at V and 6 bases at J, with 16 bases in the middle. CDR3 amino acids: CASSPGSGTPGELFF. Here the CDR3 DNA reads TGCGCCAGCAGCCCGGGGTCCGGGACCCCCGGGGAGCTGTTTTTT.

This clone was detected only once. This chain connects TRBV27 to TRBJ2-7; 7 bases fit TRBD2. This CDR3 has 12 amino acids. Germline CDR1 is MNHEY and CDR2 is SMNVEV (reference sequence). The trim removed 2 bases at V and 7 bases at J, leaving 2 bases unmatched. In nucleotides, the CDR3 is TGTGCCAGCAGTTTACCCGGGGGGGAGCAGTACTTC. Translating gives CASSLPGGEQYF.

This clone was detected a few times. V and J are TRBV6-1 and TRBJ1-2; no clear D. The germline gives CDR1 MNHNS, CDR2 SASEGT. Trimming removed 5 bases from V and 4 bases from J, with 14 bases in between. There are 14 residues in the CDR3. The CDR3, as DNA: TGTGCCAGCAGTACCAATGCCCCCGGCTATGGCTACACCTTC. Translating it yields CASSTNAPGYGYTF.

This clone was seen once. This chain links TRBV7-9 with TRBJ2-7, with D perhaps TRBD1 (6 bases). This CDR3 region has 13 residues. The V gene's germline CDR1 is SEHNR and CDR2 FQNEAQ (reference sequence). The V gene lost 7 bases and the J gene lost 5 bases, with 15 bases spanning the gap. CDR3 protein: CASNRPGDHEQYF. The CDR3 bases are TGTGCCAGCAACCGCCCAGGGGACCACGAGCAGTACTTC.

The chain uses TRBV4-2 and TRBJ2-3, with no clear D. Germline CDR1 LGHNA, CDR2 YNFKEQ. Between the trimmed V and J ends, which lost 0 bases and 2 bases, there was a span of 0 bases. The CDR3 totals 12 residues. The CDR3 nucleotides are TGTGCCAGCAGCCAAGACACAGATACGCAGTATTTT. It yields the protein CASSQDTDTQYF.

The chain uses TRBV28 and TRBJ2-1; 11 nucleotides line up with TRBD1. The CDR3 covers 16 residues. The trim removed 7 bases at V and 2 bases at J, leaving 7 bases unmatched. Germline CDR1 MDHEN, CDR2 SYDVKM. The CDR3 DNA sequence: TGTGCCAGCATCCCTTCGGGACAGGGGGCCTACAATGAGCAGTTCTTC. It yields the protein CASIPSGQGAYNEQFF.

This sequence joins TRBV6-4 and TRBJ2-1, with 10 bases matching TRBD2. The germline gives CDR1 MRHNA, CDR2 SNTAGT. The CDR3 covers 15 residues. The V gene end was trimmed by 0 bases and the J gene end by 4 bases; junction bases not matched to a gene: 0. CDR3 coding DNA: TGTGCCAGCAGTGACTCAGCGGGAGGGTACAATGAGCAGTTCTTC. This gives the protein CASSDSAGGYNEQFF.

The gene calls are TRBV2 and TRBJ2-7, with D tentatively TRBD2 (6 bases). CDR1 and CDR2 from the germline V gene are SNHLY and FYNNEI. Trimming removed 9 bases from V and 5 bases from J, with 17 bases in between. This CDR3 has 13 amino acids. CDR3 sequence: CARQRLVTDEQYF. The CDR3 nucleotides are TGTGCCAGGCAGAGACTAGTAACCGACGAGCAGTACTTC.

The CDR3 nucleotides read TGTGCCAGCAGCGTAGCTCTAAGAGTAGGGCAGTACGTC. Residues: CASSVALRVGQYV. The rearrangement joins TRBV9 to TRBJ2-7; D is uncertain. The CDR3 has 13 amino acids. From germline, CDR1 is SGDLS and CDR2 YYNGEE. V was clipped by 0 bases and J by 9 bases, with 13 bases between them.

The J gene is TRBJ1-1, the V gene TRBV7-8; maybe TRBD1 (5 bases). CDR3 length: 13 amino acids. The germline V and J ends were trimmed by 8 bases and 7 bases, with 17 bases remaining between them. Germline CDR1 is SGHVS and CDR2 is FQNEAQ. The CDR3 is CASGRGGQDEAFF. As DNA, the CDR3 is TGTGCCAGCGGACGGGGCGGGCAGGATGAAGCTTTCTTT.

This sequence joins TRBV7-6 and TRBJ1-2, with 8 nucleotides matching TRBD1. The CDR3 length is 14 residues. Germline loops: CDR1 SGHVS, CDR2 FNYEAQ. V shed 5 bases, J shed 8 bases, and the junction held 10 bases outside the gene matches. CDR3 bases: TGTGCCAGCAGCCCTAAGGACAGGGTACGGGGCTACACCTTC. Translating gives CASSPKDRVRGYTF.